This T cell receptor beta chain was retrieved from a study of OX40 agonist ivuxolimab in advanced cancers. The CDR3 sequence is 16 residues long. Deletions cut 0 bases from V and 8 bases from J, with 19 bases between. Germline V CDR1 and CDR2: MNHEY, SMNVEV (reference sequence). Sequenced by immunoSEQ multiplex PCR; TCRdb stores in-frame clones only, minus some. The sample lists tens of thousands of clones, about 80% occurring once. This clone was counted between two and nine times. This sequence originates from an adult with an advanced solid tumor such as melanoma, head and neck, liver or kidney cancer. This sample comprised CD4+ or CD8+ T cells sorted from blood, obtained in a trial of the OX40 agonist ivuxolimab. This chain links TRBV27 with TRBJ1-2; D is perhaps TRBD1 (6 bases). The CDR3 is CASSLSALGARGGYTF. The CDR3 DNA reads as TGTGCCAGCAGTTTATCGGCGCTGGGGGCGCGTGGAGGCTACACCTTC.